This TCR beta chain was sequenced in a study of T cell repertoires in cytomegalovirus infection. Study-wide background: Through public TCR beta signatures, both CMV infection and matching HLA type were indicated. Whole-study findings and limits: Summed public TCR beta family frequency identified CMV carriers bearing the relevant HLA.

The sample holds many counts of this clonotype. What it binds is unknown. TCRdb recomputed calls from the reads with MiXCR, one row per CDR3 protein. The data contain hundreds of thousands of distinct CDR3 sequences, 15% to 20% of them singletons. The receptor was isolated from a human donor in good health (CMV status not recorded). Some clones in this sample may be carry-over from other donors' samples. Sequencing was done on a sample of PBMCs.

The DNA for the CDR3 is TGTGCCAGCAGCCGACAGAGACAGTTCTATGGCTACACCTTC. Translation gives CASSRQRQFYGYTF. The chain joins TRBV7-4 to TRBJ1-2, with D perhaps matching TRBD1 (5 bases). The CDR3 is made up of 14 amino acids. The V end lost 5 bases, the J end lost 4 bases, and 14 bases lay between the germline ends. Germline lookup yields CDR1 SGHVT and CDR2 SQSDAQ.